This T cell receptor beta chain was retrieved from a study of blood T cell repertoires in COVID-19. Study-wide background: The United States, Italy and Spain provided the acute and convalescent COVID-19 samples. The analysed material was cDNA or gDNA that came from T cells, B-cell-depleted T cells, or PBMCs.

The data were produced by immunoSEQ multiplex PCR, yet TCRdb's version contains in-frame clones alone and is incomplete. Of 250,000 to 300,000 clones in the sample, around 89% were seen once. CDR3 length: 11 amino acids. CDR1 SEHNR and CDR2 FQNEAQ come from the germline V gene (reference sequence). Deletions cut 3 bases from V and 11 bases from J, with 8 bases between. In terms of age and location, participants ranged from about 18 to 89 years and lived in approximately 24 US areas. The genes are TRBV7-9 and TRBJ2-1, with D possibly TRBD2 on 6 matching bases. The origin of this receptor is a man aged 35 to 55 who had recovered from COVID-19. The sequenced sample consisted of PBMCs or T cells enriched from blood (not recorded which). CDR3 loop: CASSLEGQQFF. CDR3 DNA sequence: TGTGCCAGCAGCTTGGAGGGACAGCAGTTCTTC.